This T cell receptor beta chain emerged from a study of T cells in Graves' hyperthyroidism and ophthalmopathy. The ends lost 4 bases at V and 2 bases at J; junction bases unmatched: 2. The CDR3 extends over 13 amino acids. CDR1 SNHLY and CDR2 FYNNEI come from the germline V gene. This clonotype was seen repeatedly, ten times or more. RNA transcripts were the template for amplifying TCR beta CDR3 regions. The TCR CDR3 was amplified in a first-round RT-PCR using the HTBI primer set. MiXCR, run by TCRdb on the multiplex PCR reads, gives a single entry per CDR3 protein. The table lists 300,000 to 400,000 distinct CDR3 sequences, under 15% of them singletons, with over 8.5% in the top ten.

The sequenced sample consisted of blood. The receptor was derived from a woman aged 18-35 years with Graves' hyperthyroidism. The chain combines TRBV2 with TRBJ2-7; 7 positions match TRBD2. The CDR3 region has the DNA TGTGCCAGCAGTGCAGCGGGGACCTACGAGCAGTACTTC. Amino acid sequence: CASSAAGTYEQYF.